The T cell receptor beta chain described here comes from a study of CD8+ T cells in alopecia areata. CDR1 and CDR2 (germline): SQVTM, ANQGSEA. Trimming removed 4 bases from V and 4 bases from J, with 28 bases in between. The CDR3 is made up of 18 amino acids. The authors extracted RNA and reverse transcribed it into cDNA as the sequencing template. Data came from immunoSEQ multiplex PCR; TCRdb stores just in-frame clones and leaves some out. This table has roughly 60,000 clones, about 40% appearing once. Notes on the study in general: With patients, TCR sharing proved less clear than in mice, a difference possibly related to HLA.

About this clone itself: Its specificity is unknown.

Sequencing input: NKG2D-low CD8+ T cells sorted from blood. The chain uses TRBV29-1 and TRBJ2-5, with D perhaps TRBD1 or TRBD2 (5 bases each). This receptor was taken from a human donor with alopecia areata. CDR3 region: CSVGLLDSKLGGRETQYF. DNA for the CDR3: TGCAGCGTTGGACTCTTGGACTCGAAGCTTGGGGGTAGAGAGACCCAGTACTTC.